This T cell receptor (beta chain) was recorded in a study of T cell changes during pregnancy in multiple sclerosis. The J segment lost 0 bases and the V segment lost 6 bases, leaving 4 bases of the junction unmatched. The germline CDR1 and CDR2 sequences are SEHNR and FQNEAQ (reference sequence). The CDR3 extends over 18 amino acids. Method: immunoSEQ multiplex PCR; TCRdb's copy keeps in-frame clones and lacks some. The sample lists nearly 20,000 clones, just over 85% seen once, with 5.8% in the top ten. This chain links TRBV7-9 with TRBJ2-6; 14 bases map to TRBD2. Sequences were derived from CD8+ T cells from peripheral blood mononuclear cells, sampled in the third trimester of pregnancy. The receptor comes from a female donor in good health, enrolled as a control in a pregnancy study. The CDR3 DNA follows: TGTGCCAGCAGTGGGACTAGCGGGGGTATCTCTGGGGCCAACGTCCTGACTTTC. Amino acid sequence: CASSGTSGGISGANVLTF.